This T cell receptor (beta chain) is from a study of cytomegalovirus exposure and HLA in healthy donors. Study-wide results and caveats: The study put some 160 TCR beta chains on its list as cytomegalovirus-associated. Three chains tied to CMV proved CMV antigen-specific in vitro.

In germline, CDR1 is SEHNR, CDR2 FQNEAQ (reference sequence). The V and J ends lost 6 bases and 3 bases respectively, with 14 bases between them. The CDR3 runs 15 residues. The assay was immunoSEQ multiplex PCR, and TCRdb's table has in-frame clones only and misses some. The sample comprises 120,000 to 150,000 clones, about nine tenths of which are singletons, and approximately 3% rests with the top ten. As for this clone: Antigen unknown.

Sequenced input: PBMCs. The J gene is TRBJ1-4, the V gene TRBV7-9; TRBD1 might be the D (6 bases). The clonotype was recovered from a young man in good health and CMV-seronegative. Here the CDR3 reads CASSFWGLANEKLFF. The CDR3 region has the DNA TGTGCCAGCAGTTTCTGGGGGCTGGCTAATGAAAAACTGTTTTTT. Full variable domain (remainder filled in from reference TRBV7-9 and TRBJ1-4): DTGVSQNPRHKITKRGQNVTFRCDPISEHNRLYWYRQTLGQGPEFLTYFQNEAQLEKSRLLSDRFSAERPKGSFSTLEIQRTEQGDSAMYLCASSFWGLANEKLFFGSGTQLSVL.